Below, one T cell receptor (beta chain) is given with its context. This clone was counted once. The specificity of this receptor is unknown. No qualities accompany the bases; no much larger clone lies one base away. At diagnosis, peripheral blood, uninvolved tumor-adjacent lung and tumor were collected and were preserved as a mix of fresh-frozen and FFPE material. For TCR repertoire profiling, blood samples were analyzed in the form of peripheral blood mononuclear cells. This sample was included in a study of T cells in localized non-small cell lung cancer (dated by TCRdb to about 2020). Looking at the study overall: T cell repertoires of about 240 early-stage NSCLC patients were analyzed, with tumors being compared against uninvolved tumor-adjacent lungs. Of the NSCLC patients, over 120 were male and around 99 were female, and the mean age was roughly 61 years. The cohort comprised some 220 treatment-naïve NSCLC patients with resected, localized lung tumors.

The immunoSEQ Assay was used to sequence TCR beta CDR3 regions from DNA. The authors' analysis ran thus. To compute T cell density, TCR beta template counts were normalized to usable DNA, which was estimated by amplifying housekeeping genes. Using the preseqR package, richness was estimated by extrapolating to 120,000 templates for tissue samples and 400,000 templates for PBMC samples. Clonality was defined by subtracting Pielou's evenness from one. To identify tissue-enriched TCRs, differential abundance testing was run on productive amino-acid clonotypes with a minimum total count of 5 and an alpha of 0.1. The Jaccard Index and the Morisita Overlap Index were used to quantify repertoire overlap between compartments. GLIPH grouped TCR beta CDR3s together with public tetramer-defined viral CDR3s, and a viral motif had to include at least three viral sequences and also show V-gene enrichment. In its TCRdb copy, this immuneACCESS table keeps in-frame sequences only and misses some clones. Where compared with another copy, unresolved V genes explain less than half of these, and the others have no known cause. The V and J calls and clone size are taken from that table; D and trimming were inferred from the DNA. Recorded for this sample are about 59,000 clones; approximately 91% of them occurred a single time. The top ten clones comprise roughly 21% of the sample.

Study-level results and caveats: Because of the exploratory design, TCR variables were selected using unadjusted p-values without false-discovery rate correction. Uninvolved tumor-adjacent lung showed the highest T cell clonality, higher than tumor, which suggests more focused antigenic responses in the uninvolved tumor-adjacent lung. Because multi-region tumor sequencing was not performed, intratumor heterogeneity could not be ruled out. Of the top 100 tumor clones, a median of roughly 57 were detected in paired uninvolved adjacent lung; over 25 were also among that lung's top 100. Longer overall survival was associated with higher blood T cell density, whereas shorter survival was associated with higher adjacent-lung clonality.

Its CDR3 holds 16 amino acids, cysteine through phenylalanine. Only the CDR3 portion is preserved as DNA: 48 bases, with reading frame beginning at the first base. In the germline V gene, CDR1 corresponds to SGHDN and CDR2 to FVKESK. V ends up 1 base short and J 5 bases short, with an unmatched junction base count of 10. Sequencing was performed on peripheral blood, taken before any cancer treatment. This receptor was obtained from a man aged 35 to 69 with stage I lung adenocarcinoma. The chain was built from TRBV14 and TRBJ2-7, with 8 bases matching TRBD1. The DNA is TGTGCCAGCAGCCAAGTAACCTGGACAGGGATCCACGAGCAGTACTTC. It translates as CASSQVTWTGIHEQYF.